This entry is about one TCR beta chain. Its antigen is not known. Clones were sequenced by immunoSEQ multiplex PCR, and TCRdb holds only the in-frame ones, with some missing. This sample carries fewer than 30,000 clones, about 95% of them seen once, and the ten largest clones take around 0.82%. The sample comes from a study of graft-versus-host responses after intestinal transplantation. About the research overall: Anti-thymocyte globulin induction preceded two to four years of tacrolimus and steroid maintenance in all recipients.

Notes on the study in general: Recipient-marrow GvH clones were detected, some having first appeared in ileum or blood. Subjects displaying graft-donor T cell macrochimerism possessed elevated graft-versus-host to host-versus-graft clonal ratios inside allografts.

The CDR3 covers 13 residues. Trimming shortened V by 1 base and J by 6 bases, and 6 bases separated the two germline ends. CDR1 is SGHDN and CDR2 is FVKESK in the germline V gene. The source is a human patient who received an intestinal transplant, so some T cells may come from the graft donor. The chain carries TRBV14 and TRBJ2-2; TRBD2 might be the D (5 bases). Here the sequenced sample was PBMCs, taken 30 days after intestinal transplant. CDR3 nucleotide sequence: TGTGCCAGCAGCCAAGTGAGGGCCGGGGAGCTGTTTTTT. It yields the protein CASSQVRAGELFF.